Detailed here is one TCR beta chain. The template was genomic DNA from peripheral blood, not RNA. The sample belongs to a study of T cell repertoires in aging, cancer and after chemotherapy. The CDR3 spans 13 residues. Between the trimmed V and J ends, which lost 4 bases and 5 bases, there was a span of 11 bases. Germline V gene data show CDR1 as SGHKS and CDR2 as YYEKEE (reference sequence). TRB rearrangements spanning V, D and J were amplified using mixed TRB-A/B primers. MiXCR, run by TCRdb on the multiplex PCR reads, gives a single entry per CDR3 protein. The sample yields about 15,000 distinct CDR3 sequences, 40% to 55% seen once.

The specimen was blood. The chain recombines TRBV5-5 with TRBJ2-3; D is ambiguous. The clonotype was recovered from a human donor in good health. CDR3 protein: CASSLDPGDTQYF. CDR3 DNA: TGTGCCAGCAGCCTAGATCCTGGAGATACGCAGTATTTT.